These T cell receptor beta chains were read from a single sample in a study of regulatory T cells in long-lasting Graves disease. Using its own MiXCR run on the multiplex PCR reads, TCRdb lists one record per CDR3 protein. The data hold a few hundred thousand distinct CDR3 sequences, with roughly 14% observed a single time. The same data also contributed to another study, on T cells in Graves' hyperthyroidism and ophthalmopathy.

Sequenced here: peripheral blood mononuclear cells (PBMCs), sampled at new diagnosis, from a patient treated with antithyroid drugs. These receptors came from a man aged 25-45 years with Graves disease. The CDR3 runs from the conserved cysteine through the conserved F or W. A D gene is named only where the DNA matches it firmly. Some rows have no size entry. The others give once, few or many, or a class for an expanded clone.

D gene	V gene	clone size	J gene	CDR3 protein	CDR3 DNA
-	TRBV3-1	-	TRBJ2-5	CASSQGYFVGETQYF	TGTGCCAGCAGCCAAGGGTATTTTGTGGGCGAGACCCAGTACTTC
TRBD1	TRBV20-1	many	TRBJ1-5	CSASSGTGGQPQHF	TGCAGTGCGTCATCCGGGACAGGGGGACAGCCCCAGCATTTT
-	TRBV19	many	TRBJ1-5	CASSLRTPGQPQHF	TGTGCCAGTAGTTTGCGGACGCCGGGTCAGCCCCAGCATTTT
-	TRBV11-3	-	TRBJ2-1	CASSPPQQDEQFF	TGTGCCAGCAGCCCCCCGCAACAGGATGAGCAGTTCTTC
-	TRBV6-1	many	TRBJ2-3	CASIGGPSTDTQYF	TGTGCCAGCATAGGCGGCCCTAGCACAGATACGCAGTATTTT
-	TRBV19	many	TRBJ2-2	CVSSFTHTGELFF	TGTGTCTCCAGTTTCACCCACACCGGGGAGCTGTTTTTT
-	TRBV12-3/TRBV12-4	many	TRBJ1-1	CASSPPGQPSTEAFF	TGTGCCAGCAGTCCTCCGGGACAACCCAGCACTGAAGCTTTCTTT
TRBD1	TRBV29-1	many	TRBJ2-1	CSGQGWNEQFF	TGCAGCGGACAGGGCTGGAATGAGCAGTTCTTC
-	TRBV11-2	many	TRBJ1-1	CASSSAPSEAFF	TGTGCCAGCAGCTCCGCTCCCTCCGAAGCTTTCTTT
-	TRBV5-1	once	TRBJ1-1	CASSLRGEPEAFF	TGCGCCAGCAGCTTGAGAGGCGAACCCGAAGCTTTCTTT
TRBD1	TRBV2	many	TRBJ2-7	CASAAGGRYEQYF	TGTGCCAGCGCTGCAGGGGGCAGGTACGAGCAGTACTTC
-	TRBV27	-	TRBJ2-7	CASPPGVLNEQYF	TGTGCCAGCCCCCCGGGGGTGTTGAACGAGCAGTACTTC
-	TRBV4-2	few	TRBJ2-1	CASSQGGATRNEQFF	TGTGCCAGCAGCCAAGGGGGGGCTACGCGCAATGAGCAGTTCTTC
-	TRBV11-2	many	TRBJ2-7	CASSRGLNYEQYF	TGTGCCAGCAGCCGGGGACTGAACTACGAGCAGTACTTC
-	TRBV10-2	many	TRBJ1-1	CASRVGATEAFF	TGCGCCAGCAGGGTAGGGGCCACTGAAGCTTTCTTT
TRBD1	TRBV7-9	many	TRBJ2-3	CASSLEGAGTDTQYF	TGTGCCAGCAGCTTAGAGGGGGCTGGCACAGATACGCAGTATTTT
-	TRBV5-1	-	TRBJ1-6	CASSNRGRSSYNSPLHF	TGCGCCAGCAGTAACCGGGGCCGAAGCTCCTATAATTCACCCCTCCACTTT
TRBD1	TRBV3-1	-	TRBJ1-1	CASSQHGGGEAFF	TGTGCCAGCAGCCAACATGGAGGGGGCGAAGCTTTCTTT
TRBD2	TRBV2	many	TRBJ2-7	CASRPASGGTYEQYF	TGTGCCAGCAGACCCGCTAGCGGCGGGACCTACGAGCAGTACTTC
-	TRBV7-9	many	TRBJ2-7	CASSLEAAYEQYF	TGTGCCAGCAGCTTAGAGGCGGCCTACGAGCAGTACTTC
-	TRBV2	many	TRBJ1-1	CASTLDLAREAFF	TGTGCCAGCACCTTAGACCTCGCGCGTGAAGCTTTCTTT
-	TRBV2	many	TRBJ2-7	CASSQGVEQYF	TGTGCCAGCAGCCAAGGGGTCGAGCAGTACTTC
TRBD2	TRBV6-1	many	TRBJ2-2	CASSEVRLAGGTGELFF	TGTGCCAGCAGTGAAGTACGACTAGCGGGAGGAACCGGGGAGCTGTTTTTT
-	TRBV10-2	-	TRBJ2-1	CARASRLGNEQFF	TGCGCCAGGGCTTCCAGGCTAGGCAATGAGCAGTTCTTC
-	TRBV28	many	TRBJ2-7	CASSSIVRFSYEQYF	TGTGCCAGCAGTTCTATAGTTAGGTTCTCCTACGAGCAGTACTTC
-	TRBV2	-	TRBJ2-1	CARGLQSYNEQFF	TGTGCCAGGGGACTCCAATCCTACAATGAGCAGTTCTTC
-	TRBV6-2/TRBV6-3	once	TRBJ2-7	CASLPFKHRVYEQYF	TGTGCCAGCCTCCCCTTTAAACACAGGGTCTACGAGCAGTACTTC
TRBD2	TRBV30	few	TRBJ2-7	CAGTSGSYEQYF	TGTGCCGGGACTAGCGGATCCTACGAGCAGTACTTC
TRBD2	TRBV18	many	TRBJ2-3	CASSPEISGRTDTQYF	TGTGCCAGCTCACCAGAGATTAGCGGGAGGACAGATACGCAGTATTTT
-	TRBV12-3/TRBV12-4	-	TRBJ2-1	CASSVDGKTYNEQFF	TGTGCCAGCAGCGTAGACGGGAAAACCTACAATGAGCAGTTCTTC
-	TRBV27	many	TRBJ2-5	CASSEGLLGETQYF	TGTGCCAGCAGTGAGGGACTTCTAGGGGAGACCCAGTACTTC
-	TRBV3-1	many	TRBJ1-1	CASSSTLGGVEAFF	TGTGCCAGCAGCTCCACCCTAGGGGGGGTTGAAGCTTTCTTT